This record looks at one T cell receptor beta chain sequence and its context. The table came from immunoSEQ multiplex PCR; TCRdb's copy has only in-frame clones and leaves some out. Of about 75,000 clones listed, around nine tenths were seen once; the top ten hold 0.38%. Germline-derived CDR1 and CDR2 are SGHAT and FQNNGV. Trimming stripped 5 bases from V and 0 bases from J, with 20 bases between. The CDR3 has 17 amino acids. These data originate in a study of technical replicates of blood from four donors. The receptor comes from a human donor in good health. V is TRBV11-2 and J is TRBJ2-7; the D gene is possibly TRBD2 (6 bases). The sample consisted of T cells isolated from PBMCs. This chain's CDR3 is CASSARRDSLASYEQYF. The DNA of the CDR3 is TGTGCCAGCAGCGCCCGGAGGGATTCCCTGGCCTCCTACGAGCAGTACTTC.